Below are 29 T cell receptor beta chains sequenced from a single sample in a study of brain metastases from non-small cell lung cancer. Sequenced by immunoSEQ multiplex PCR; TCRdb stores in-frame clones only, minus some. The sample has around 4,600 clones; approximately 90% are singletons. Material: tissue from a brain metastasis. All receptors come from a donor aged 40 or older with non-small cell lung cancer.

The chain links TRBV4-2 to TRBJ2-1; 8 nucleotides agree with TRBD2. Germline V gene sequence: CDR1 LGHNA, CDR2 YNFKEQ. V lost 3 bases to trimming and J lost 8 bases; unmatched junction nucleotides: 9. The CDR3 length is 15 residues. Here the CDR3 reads CASSHTAGEPDEQFF. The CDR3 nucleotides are TGTGCCAGCAGCCACACAGCGGGAGAACCCGATGAGCAGTTCTTC.

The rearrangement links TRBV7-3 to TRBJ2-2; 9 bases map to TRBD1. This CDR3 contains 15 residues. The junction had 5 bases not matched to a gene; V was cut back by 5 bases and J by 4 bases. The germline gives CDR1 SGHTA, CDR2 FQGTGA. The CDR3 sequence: CASSRDRVGTGELFF. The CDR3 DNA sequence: TGTGCCAGCAGCCGGGACAGGGTTGGCACCGGGGAGCTGTTTTTT.

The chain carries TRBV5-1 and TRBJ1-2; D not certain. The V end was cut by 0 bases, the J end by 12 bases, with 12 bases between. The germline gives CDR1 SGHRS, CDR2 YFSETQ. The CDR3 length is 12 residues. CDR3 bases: TGCGCCAGCAGCTTGGCTGGCAGCTCACACACCTTC. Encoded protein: CASSLAGSSHTF.

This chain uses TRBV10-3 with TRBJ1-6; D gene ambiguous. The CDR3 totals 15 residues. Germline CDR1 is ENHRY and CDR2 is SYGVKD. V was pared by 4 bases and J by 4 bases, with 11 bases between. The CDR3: CAISVGSEYNSPLHF. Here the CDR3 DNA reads TGTGCCATCAGTGTGGGGAGCGAATATAATTCACCCCTCCACTTT.

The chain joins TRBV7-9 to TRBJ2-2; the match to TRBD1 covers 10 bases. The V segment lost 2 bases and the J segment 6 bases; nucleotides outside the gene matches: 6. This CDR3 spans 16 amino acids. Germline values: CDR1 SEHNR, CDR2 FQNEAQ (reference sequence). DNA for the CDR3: TGTGCCAGCAGCTTACGACAGGGGGCGACCTCCGGGGAGCTGTTTTTT. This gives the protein CASSLRQGATSGELFF. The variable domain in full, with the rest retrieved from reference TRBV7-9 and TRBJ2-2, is DTGVSQNPRHKITKRGQNVTFRCDPISEHNRLYWYRQTLGQGPEFLTYFQNEAQLEKSRLLSDRFSAERPKGSFSTLEIQRTEQGDSAMYLCASSLRQGATSGELFFGEGSRLTVL.

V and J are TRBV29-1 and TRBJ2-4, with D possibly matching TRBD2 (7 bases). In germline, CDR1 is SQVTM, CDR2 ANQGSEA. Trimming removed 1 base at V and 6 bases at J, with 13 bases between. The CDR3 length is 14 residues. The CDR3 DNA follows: TGCAGCGTTGAAGGGGGGGGCCCAGGAAACATTCAGTACTTC. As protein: CSVEGGGPGNIQYF.

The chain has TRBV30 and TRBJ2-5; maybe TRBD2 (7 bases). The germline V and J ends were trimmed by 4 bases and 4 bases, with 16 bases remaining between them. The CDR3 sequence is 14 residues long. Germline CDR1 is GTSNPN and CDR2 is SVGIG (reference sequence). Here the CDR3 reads CAWIGGAGGETQYF. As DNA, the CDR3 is TGTGCCTGGATAGGGGGGGCTGGTGGAGAGACCCAGTACTTC. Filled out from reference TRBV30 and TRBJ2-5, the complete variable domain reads SQTIHQWPATLVQPVGSPLSLECTVEGTSNPNLYWYRQAAGRGLQLLFYSVGIGQISSEVPQNLSASRPQDRQFILSSKKLLLSDSGFYLCAWIGGAGGETQYFGPGTRLLVL.

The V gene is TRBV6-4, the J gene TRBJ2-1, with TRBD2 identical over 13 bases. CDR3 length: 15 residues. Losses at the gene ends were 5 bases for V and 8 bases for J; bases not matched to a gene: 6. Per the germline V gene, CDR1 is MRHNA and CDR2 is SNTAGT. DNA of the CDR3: TGTGCCAGCAGTCCAACTAGCGGGGGGGCCGATGAGCAGTTCTTC. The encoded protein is CASSPTSGGADEQFF.

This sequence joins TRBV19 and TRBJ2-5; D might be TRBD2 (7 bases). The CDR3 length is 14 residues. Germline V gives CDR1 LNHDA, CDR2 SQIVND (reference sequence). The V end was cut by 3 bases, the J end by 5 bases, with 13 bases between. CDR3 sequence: CASSIGGAYETQYF. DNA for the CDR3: TGTGCCAGTAGTATTGGGGGGGCGTATGAGACCCAGTACTTC.

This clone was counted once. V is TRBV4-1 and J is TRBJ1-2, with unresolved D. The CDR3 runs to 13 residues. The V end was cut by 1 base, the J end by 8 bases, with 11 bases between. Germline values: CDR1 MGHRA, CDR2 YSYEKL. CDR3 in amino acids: CASSQVYRLGYTF. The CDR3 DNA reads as TGCGCCAGCAGCCAAGTGTATCGTTTGGGCTACACCTTC.

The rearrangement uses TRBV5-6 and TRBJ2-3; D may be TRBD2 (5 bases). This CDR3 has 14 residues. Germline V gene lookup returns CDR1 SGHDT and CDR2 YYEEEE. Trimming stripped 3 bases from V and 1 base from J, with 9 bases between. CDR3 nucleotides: TGTGCCAGCAGCTCCGTTAGCGGCACAGATACGCAGTATTTT. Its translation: CASSSVSGTDTQYF. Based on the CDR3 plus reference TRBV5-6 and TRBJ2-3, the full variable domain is DAGVTQSPTHLIKTRGQQVTLRCSPKSGHDTVSWYQQALGQGPQFIFQYYEEEERQRGNFPDRFSGHQFPNYSSELNVNALLLGDSALYLCASSSVSGTDTQYFGPGTRLTVL.

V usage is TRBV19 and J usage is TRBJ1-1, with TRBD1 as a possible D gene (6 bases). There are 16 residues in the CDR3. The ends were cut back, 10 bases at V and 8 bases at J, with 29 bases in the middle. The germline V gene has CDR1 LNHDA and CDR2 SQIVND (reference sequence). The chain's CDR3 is CANRSLRGGPQGEAFF. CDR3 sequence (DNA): TGTGCCAATAGATCCCTGCGGGGGGGGCCCCAGGGGGAAGCTTTCTTT.

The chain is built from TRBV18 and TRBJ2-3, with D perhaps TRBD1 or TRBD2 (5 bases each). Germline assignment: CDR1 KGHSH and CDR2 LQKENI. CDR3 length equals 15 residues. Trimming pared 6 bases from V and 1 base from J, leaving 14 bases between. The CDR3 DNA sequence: TGTGCCAGCTCCCTCGGGACCCCTGGCACAGATACGCAGTATTTT. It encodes CASSLGTPGTDTQYF.

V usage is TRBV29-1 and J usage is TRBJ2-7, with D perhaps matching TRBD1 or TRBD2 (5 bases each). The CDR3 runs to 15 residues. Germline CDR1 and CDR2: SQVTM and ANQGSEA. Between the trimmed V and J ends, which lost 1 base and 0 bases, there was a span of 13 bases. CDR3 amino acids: CSVEGGARSSYEQYF. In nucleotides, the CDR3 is TGCAGCGTTGAAGGAGGGGCCAGGAGCTCCTACGAGCAGTACTTC.

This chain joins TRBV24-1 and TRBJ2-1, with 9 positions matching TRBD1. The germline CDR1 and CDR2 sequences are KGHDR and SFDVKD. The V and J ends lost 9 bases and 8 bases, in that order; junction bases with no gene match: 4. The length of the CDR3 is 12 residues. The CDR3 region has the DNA TGTGCCACCGAAGGACAGGGGTATGAGCAGTTCTTC. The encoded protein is CATEGQGYEQFF.

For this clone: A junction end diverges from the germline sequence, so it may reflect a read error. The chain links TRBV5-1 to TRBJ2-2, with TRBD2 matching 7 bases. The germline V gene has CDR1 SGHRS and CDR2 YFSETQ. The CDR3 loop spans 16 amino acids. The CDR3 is CASSVTSRANTGELFF. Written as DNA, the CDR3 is TGCGCCAGCAGCGTGACTAGCAGGGCTAACACCGGGGAGCTATTTTTT.

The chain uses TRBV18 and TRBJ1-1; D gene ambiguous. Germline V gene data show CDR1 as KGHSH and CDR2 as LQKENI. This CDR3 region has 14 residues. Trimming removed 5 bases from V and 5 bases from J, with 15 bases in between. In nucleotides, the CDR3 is TGTGCCAGCTCATCCCTCGGTGTAAGGACTGAAGCTTTCTTT. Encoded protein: CASSSLGVRTEAFF. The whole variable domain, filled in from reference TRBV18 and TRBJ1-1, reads NAGVMQNPRHLVRRRGQEARLRCSPMKGHSHVYWYRQLPEEGLKFMVYLQKENIIDESGMPKERFSAEFPKEGPSILRIQQVVRGDSAAYFCASSSLGVRTEAFFGQGTRLTVV.

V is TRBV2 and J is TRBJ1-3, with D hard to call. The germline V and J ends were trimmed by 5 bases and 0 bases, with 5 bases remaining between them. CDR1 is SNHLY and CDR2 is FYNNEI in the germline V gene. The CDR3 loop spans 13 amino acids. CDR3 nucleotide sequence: TGTGCCAGCAGTTACAGCTCTGGAAACACCATATATTTT. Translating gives CASSYSSGNTIYF.

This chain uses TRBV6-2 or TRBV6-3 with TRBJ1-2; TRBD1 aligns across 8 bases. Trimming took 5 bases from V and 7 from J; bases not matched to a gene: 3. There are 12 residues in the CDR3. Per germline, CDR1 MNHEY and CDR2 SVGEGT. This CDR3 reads CASSRDRGGYTF. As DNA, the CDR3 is TGTGCCAGCAGTCGCGACAGGGGTGGCTACACCTTC.

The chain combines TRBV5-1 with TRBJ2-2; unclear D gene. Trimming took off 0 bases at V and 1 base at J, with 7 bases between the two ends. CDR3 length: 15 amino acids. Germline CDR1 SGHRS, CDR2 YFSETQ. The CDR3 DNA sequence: TGCGCCAGCAGCTTGGGAAAGGTGAACACCGGGGAGCTGTTTTTT. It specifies CASSLGKVNTGELFF.

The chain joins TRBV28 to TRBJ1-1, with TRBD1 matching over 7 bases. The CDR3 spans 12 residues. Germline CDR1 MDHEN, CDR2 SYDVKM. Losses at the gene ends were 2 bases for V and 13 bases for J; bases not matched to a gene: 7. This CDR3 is CASSLRGTDDFF. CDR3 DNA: TGTGCCAGCAGTTTAAGAGGGACAGATGATTTCTTT.

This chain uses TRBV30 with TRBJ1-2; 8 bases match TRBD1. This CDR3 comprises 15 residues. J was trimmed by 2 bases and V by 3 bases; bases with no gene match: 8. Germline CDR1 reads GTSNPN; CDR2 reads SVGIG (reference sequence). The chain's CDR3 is CAWRRDRSGNYGYTF. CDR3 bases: TGTGCCTGGAGGCGGGACAGGTCCGGAAACTATGGCTACACCTTC.

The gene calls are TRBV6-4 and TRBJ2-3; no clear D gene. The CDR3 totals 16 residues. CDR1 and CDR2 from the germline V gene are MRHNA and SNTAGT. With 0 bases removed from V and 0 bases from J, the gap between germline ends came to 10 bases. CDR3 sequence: CASSDSSGFSTDTQYF. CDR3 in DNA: TGTGCCAGCAGTGACTCGTCAGGATTTAGCACAGATACGCAGTATTTT.

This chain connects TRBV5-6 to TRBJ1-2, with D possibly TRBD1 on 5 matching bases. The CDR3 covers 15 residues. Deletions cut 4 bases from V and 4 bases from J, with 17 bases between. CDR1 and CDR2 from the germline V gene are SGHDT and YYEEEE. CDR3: CASSTKADSRYGYTF. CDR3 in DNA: TGTGCCAGCAGCACGAAAGCCGACAGCCGCTATGGCTACACCTTC.

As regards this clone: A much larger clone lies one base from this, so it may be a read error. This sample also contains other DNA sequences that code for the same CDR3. For the CDR3, the DNA is TGTGCCAGCAGCTTAGACTTGCGAGGTGAGCAGTTCTTC. Its translation: CASSLDLRGEQFF. V and J are TRBV7-9 and TRBJ2-1; D is unresolved. Per germline, CDR1 SEHNR and CDR2 FQNEAQ (reference sequence). This CDR3 has 13 amino acids. Trimming left V 1 base short and J 9 bases short, with 10 bases between.

The CDR3 region has the DNA TGTGCCAGCAGCTCATCAGCGGGGGGGGTTCGGGAGCAGTTCTTC. It is translated as CASSSSAGGVREQFF. The V and J genes are TRBV7-2 and TRBJ2-1; 10 bases map to TRBD2. Losses at the gene ends were 4 bases for V and 10 bases for J; bases not matched to a gene: 10. The CDR3 sequence is 15 residues long. Germline values: CDR1 SGHTA, CDR2 FQGNSA.

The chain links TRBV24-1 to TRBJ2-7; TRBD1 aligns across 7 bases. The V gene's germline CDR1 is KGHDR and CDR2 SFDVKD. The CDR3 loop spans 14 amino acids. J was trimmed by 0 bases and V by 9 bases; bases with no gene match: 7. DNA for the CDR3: TGTGCCACCCGGCCGGGACAGATCTCCTACGAGCAGTACTTC. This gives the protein CATRPGQISYEQYF.

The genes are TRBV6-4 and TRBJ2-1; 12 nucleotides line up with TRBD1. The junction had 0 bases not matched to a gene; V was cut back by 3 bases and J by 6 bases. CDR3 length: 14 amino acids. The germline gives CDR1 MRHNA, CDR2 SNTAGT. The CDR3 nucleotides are TGTGCCAGCAGTGAGGGACAGGGGGCCAATGAGCAGTTCTTC. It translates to CASSEGQGANEQFF.

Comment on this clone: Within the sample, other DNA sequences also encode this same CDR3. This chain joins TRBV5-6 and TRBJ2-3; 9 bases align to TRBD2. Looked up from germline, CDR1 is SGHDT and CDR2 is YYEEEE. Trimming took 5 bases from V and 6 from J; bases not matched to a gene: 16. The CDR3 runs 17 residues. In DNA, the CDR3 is TGTGCCAGCAGAACTCACGGACGGGCGGGGGGGCCGGATACGCAGTATTTT. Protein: CASRTHGRAGGPDTQYF.